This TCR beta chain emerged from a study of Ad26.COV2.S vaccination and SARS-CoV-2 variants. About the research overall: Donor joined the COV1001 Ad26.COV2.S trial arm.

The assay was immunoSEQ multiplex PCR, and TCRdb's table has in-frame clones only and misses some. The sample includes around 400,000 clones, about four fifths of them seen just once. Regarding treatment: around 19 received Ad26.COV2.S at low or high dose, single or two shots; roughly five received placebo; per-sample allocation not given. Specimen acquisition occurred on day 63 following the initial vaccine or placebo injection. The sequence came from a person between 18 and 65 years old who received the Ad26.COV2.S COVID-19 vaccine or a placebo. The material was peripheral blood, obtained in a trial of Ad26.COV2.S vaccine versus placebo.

CDR3: CSARVKGVAFF. CDR3 DNA: TGCAGTGCTAGAGTCAAAGGGGTCGCTTTCTTT. J is TRBJ1-1 and V is TRBV20-1, with D perhaps matching TRBD1 (5 bases). The CDR3 runs 11 residues. Between the trimmed V and J ends, which lost 1 base and 11 bases, there was a span of 11 bases. Germline CDR1 and CDR2: DFQATT and SNEGSKA (reference sequence).